There are many counts of the clone carrying this T cell receptor beta chain. Its specificity is not known. Germline V CDR1 and CDR2: MNHEY, SMNVEV (reference sequence). The CDR3 consists of 15 residues. Trimming took 5 bases from V and 9 from J; bases not matched to a gene: 14. This entry is derived from a study of Graves' ophthalmopathy and Graves' hyperthyroidism. Study summary: Samples of peripheral blood were obtained at initial diagnosis, prior to treatment of any kind. Study-level findings and limits: Appearing in blood as well were most expanded thyroid clonotypes above 0.001 frequency. Ophthalmopathy progression was predicted with about 71% sensitivity and around 72% specificity.

It was from about 10 ml of fresh peripheral blood that the PBMCs came. TCR beta CDR3 regions were amplified from RNA transcripts. HTBI primers primed a first-round RT-PCR, and a second-round multiplex PCR followed. TCRdb passed the multiplex PCR reads through MiXCR, listing each CDR3 protein once. This repertoire shows around 340,000 distinct CDR3 sequences, about a sixth found once; its top ten account for approximately 13%. The TCR comes from an adult man with Graves' ophthalmopathy. This chain links TRBV27 with TRBJ2-7, with TRBD2 identical over 9 bases. Sequencing was done on a sample of peripheral blood. The CDR3 sequence: CASSPLAGVLSGQYF. CDR3 DNA: TGTGCCAGCAGTCCATTAGCGGGAGTCTTGAGCGGGCAGTACTTC.